These T cell receptor beta chains were read from a single sample in a study of chemoradiotherapy in HPV16-positive cancers. The data were produced by immunoSEQ multiplex PCR, yet TCRdb's version contains in-frame clones alone and is incomplete. The sample has 1,500 to 2,000 clones, 65% to 90% seen once. The material sequenced was tumor tissue, taken from a patient who underwent chemoradiotherapy. The receptor source for this set is a human donor with HPV-associated anogenital cancer. The CDR3 runs from the conserved cysteine through the conserved F or W. D genes are given only for firm matches. The listing skips clone size in some rows; elsewhere it reads once, few, many or a size class.

>NA|NA|TRBV7-9|TRBJ2-1
CASSPPLGAGAGNEQFF
TGTGCCAGCAGCCCGCCCCTTGGCGCGGGGGCCGGCAATGAGCAGTTCTTC
>NA|TRBD2|TRBV4-1|TRBJ2-3
CASRLTSGGADTQYF
TGCGCCAGCAGGCTGACTAGCGGGGGGGCAGATACGCAGTATTTT
>once|TRBD1|TRBV7-6|TRBJ1-1
CASSARGQARPWATEAFF
TGTGCCAGCAGCGCCCGGGGACAGGCCCGTCCATGGGCCACTGAAGCTTTCTTT
>NA|NA|TRBV21-1|TRBJ1-6
CASIPSGGPNSPLHF
TGTGCCAGCATCCCCTCCGGGGGCCCTAATTCACCCCTCCACTTT
>NA|NA|TRBV9|TRBJ2-3
CASSVGSGTDTQYF
TGTGCCAGCAGCGTAGGGTCGGGAACCGATACGCAGTATTTT
>NA|NA|TRBV5-1|TRBJ1-2
CASSEDTQRGYTF
TGCGCCAGCAGCGAAGACACCCAAAGGGGCTACACCTTC
>NA|NA|TRBV27|TRBJ2-7
CASSLGIGYEQYF
TGTGCCAGCAGTTTAGGTATCGGGTACGAGCAGTACTTC
>few|TRBD1|TRBV6-5|TRBJ2-7
CASTQTGQGRNEQYF
TGTGCCAGCACCCAAACGGGACAGGGGCGGAACGAGCAGTACTTC
>NA|NA|TRBV27|TRBJ2-3
CASSFWASIGDTQYF
TGTGCCAGCAGTTTCTGGGCTAGTATAGGAGATACGCAGTATTTT
>NA|NA|TRBV19|TRBJ1-2
CASSPAGGPLYGYTF
TGTGCCAGTAGTCCGGCGGGCGGCCCCCTCTATGGCTACACCTTC
>NA|NA|TRBV4-1|TRBJ1-5
CASSTRGGNQPQHF
TGCGCCAGCAGCACGAGGGGGGGGAATCAGCCCCAGCATTTT
>NA|TRBD2|TRBV6-4|TRBJ2-3
CASSDSSGGADTQYF
TGTGCCAGCAGTGACTCTAGCGGGGGGGCAGATACGCAGTATTTT
>NA|TRBD2|TRBV2|TRBJ2-1
CASRPLAGGNNEQFF
TGTGCCAGCAGACCACTAGCGGGGGGGAACAATGAGCAGTTCTTC
>few|NA|TRBV4-1|TRBJ1-5
CASSQDPRVQAAGPQHF
TGCGCCAGCAGCCAAGATCCCAGAGTACAGGCTGCGGGGCCCCAGCATTTT
>NA|NA|TRBV23-1|TRBJ1-2
CASSQMASDYGYTF
TGCGCCAGCAGTCAAATGGCTTCTGACTATGGCTACACCTTC
>NA|NA|TRBV6-1|TRBJ1-2
CAITSPNYGYTF
TGTGCCATCACCTCACCGAACTATGGCTACACCTTC
>NA|NA|TRBV6-1|TRBJ2-6
CASSEATSGANVLTF
TGTGCCAGCAGTGAGGCCACATCTGGGGCCAACGTCCTGACTTTC
>few|NA|TRBV2|TRBJ1-6
CASSGDNNSPLHF
TGTGCCAGCAGTGGGGATAATAATTCACCCCTCCACTTT
>NA|NA|TRBV11-2|TRBJ2-7
CASSLNWGLFYEQYF
TGTGCCAGCAGCTTAAATTGGGGTTTGTTCTACGAGCAGTACTTC
>NA|NA|TRBV27|TRBJ1-5
CASSPGGTYQPQHF
TGTGCCAGCAGCCCGGGGGGGACATACCAGCCCCAGCATTTT
>few|TRBD2|TRBV6-4|TRBJ2-3
CASSGASGGTDTQYF
TGTGCCAGCAGTGGGGCTAGCGGGGGCACAGATACGCAGTATTTT
>NA|NA|TRBV7-2|TRBJ2-7
CASVGTSYEQYF
TGTGCCAGCGTAGGGACCTCCTACGAGCAGTACTTC
>NA|TRBD2|TRBV7-2|TRBJ2-2
CASSLGGALAGGELFF
TGTGCCAGCAGCTTAGGGGGGGCGCTAGCGGGAGGGGAGCTGTTTTTT
>NA|NA|TRBV12-5|TRBJ2-1
CASGLIGSRYNEQFF
TGTGCTAGTGGTTTGATCGGGTCTCGATACAATGAGCAGTTCTTC
>NA|NA|TRBV11-2|TRBJ2-3
CASSRESSTQYF
TGTGCCAGCAGCCGTGAAAGCTCTACGCAGTATTTT
>few|TRBD1|TRBV12-5|TRBJ2-7
CASGLVRGYEQYF
TGTGCTAGTGGTTTGGTCAGGGGGTACGAGCAGTACTTC
>NA|NA|TRBV7-2|TRBJ1-1
CASSLRWDEVNTEAFF
TGTGCCAGCAGCTTACGTTGGGATGAGGTGAACACTGAAGCTTTCTTT
>NA|NA|TRBV9|TRBJ1-4
CASSVGGEGLNEKLFF
TGTGCCAGCAGCGTAGGTGGAGAGGGATTGAACGAAAAACTGTTTTTT
>NA|TRBD1|TRBV6-1|TRBJ1-5
CASSEATDRSQPQHF
TGTGCCAGCAGTGAAGCGACGGACAGGAGTCAGCCCCAGCATTTT
>NA|NA|TRBV15|TRBJ1-1
CATSKESGTNTEAFF
TGTGCCACCAGCAAAGAGTCAGGAACGAACACTGAAGCTTTCTTT
>once|NA|TRBV9|TRBJ2-3
CASSPRGDSFRTDTQYF
TGTGCCAGCAGCCCCCGTGGAGACAGCTTCCGAACAGATACGCAGTATTTT
>few|NA|TRBV2|TRBJ2-7
CASSPAYEQYF
TGTGCCAGCAGTCCGGCCTACGAGCAGTACTTC
>NA|TRBD2|TRBV4-2|TRBJ2-3
CASSQDFGSGGGDTQYF
TGTGCCAGCAGCCAAGATTTTGGTAGCGGGGGAGGAGATACGCAGTATTTT
>NA|NA|TRBV30|TRBJ2-3
CAWSPGPSRGAQYF
TGTGCCTGGTCTCCCGGCCCTTCCCGAGGGGCGCAGTATTTT
>NA|TRBD2|TRBV9|TRBJ2-2
CASSVAERAGGHFGELFF
TGTGCCAGCAGCGTAGCCGAGAGGGCGGGGGGGCACTTCGGGGAGCTGTTTTTT
>NA|NA|TRBV7-8|TRBJ1-6
CASSRGEGSSPLHF
TGTGCCAGCAGCCGAGGTGAGGGGAGTTCACCCCTCCACTTT
>NA|TRBD2|TRBV6-4|TRBJ2-3
CASSSGTSETDTQYF
TGTGCCAGCAGTTCCGGGACTAGCGAGACAGATACGCAGTATTTT
>NA|NA|TRBV2|TRBJ1-6
CATNSNTYNSPLHF
TGTGCCACCAACTCTAACACCTATAATTCACCCCTCCACTTT
>NA|NA|TRBV7-2|TRBJ2-1
CASSFRHEQFF
TGTGCCAGCAGCTTCCGACATGAGCAGTTCTTC
>NA|NA|TRBV6-4|TRBJ1-2
CASSDSFGVGRMAF
TGTGCCAGCAGTGACTCGTTCGGCGTGGGCAGGATGGCCTTC
>NA|NA|TRBV2|TRBJ2-1
CASSERFYNEQFF
TGTGCCAGCAGTGAACGTTTTTACAATGAGCAGTTCTTC
>NA|NA|TRBV27|TRBJ1-2
CASMKGQGYGYTF
TGTGCCAGCATGAAGGGGCAGGGCTATGGCTACACCTTC
>NA|TRBD1|TRBV19|TRBJ1-1
CASRPGTGLNTEAFF
TGTGCCAGTAGGCCAGGGACAGGGTTGAACACTGAAGCTTTCTTT
>once|TRBD1|TRBV27|TRBJ1-2
CASRQGGKANYGYTF
TGTGCCAGCAGACAGGGGGGCAAAGCTAACTATGGCTACACCTTC
>NA|NA|TRBV5-5|TRBJ1-1
CASSLGRGPNTEAFF
TGTGCCAGCAGCTTGGGTCGGGGACCCAACACTGAAGCTTTCTTT
>NA|NA|TRBV19|TRBJ1-1
CASTTTRGNTEAFF
TGTGCCAGTACCACCACCAGGGGGAACACTGAAGCTTTCTTT
>NA|TRBD2|TRBV19|TRBJ2-3
CASSIFREGTDTQYF
TGTGCCAGTAGTATATTTCGGGAGGGCACAGATACGCAGTATTTT
>NA|NA|TRBV5-1|TRBJ1-6
CASSLRPGTAVTNSPLHF
TGCGCCAGCAGCTTGAGGCCCGGGACTGCGGTTACAAATTCACCCCTCCACTTT
>few|NA|TRBV7-2|TRBJ2-7
CASSRGSQVSYEQYF
TGTGCCAGCAGCCGCGGTTCCCAGGTTTCCTACGAGCAGTACTTC
>NA|NA|TRBV9|TRBJ2-7
CASSKGSNPDEQYF
TGTGCCAGCAGCAAAGGGTCTAACCCCGACGAGCAGTACTTC
>NA|NA|TRBV19|TRBJ1-2
CASIDLYGGRRGYGYTF
TGTGCCAGTATCGACCTCTATGGGGGGCGCAGGGGATATGGCTACACCTTC
>NA|TRBD2|TRBV7-9|TRBJ2-1
CASSFGGLAAEQFF
TGTGCCAGCAGCTTCGGGGGACTAGCGGCTGAGCAGTTCTTC
>NA|NA|TRBV6-5|TRBJ1-1
CASSRNRAWNTEAFF
TGTGCCAGCAGTCGAAACAGGGCCTGGAACACTGAAGCTTTCTTT
>NA|NA|TRBV6-4|TRBJ2-3
CASSDSVGADTQYF
TGTGCCAGCAGTGACTCGGTTGGGGCAGATACGCAGTATTTT
>NA|NA|TRBV15|TRBJ2-3
CATSRASSLSDF
TGTGCCACCAGCAGAGCCTCGTCTCTATCGGATTTT
>NA|TRBD2|TRBV9|TRBJ2-1
CASSYPLAGGLNNEQFF
TGTGCCAGCAGCTACCCACTAGCGGGGGGCCTAAACAATGAGCAGTTCTTC
>few|NA|TRBV6-4|TRBJ1-1
CASRDGEGAEAFF
TGTGCCAGCAGGGACGGGGAGGGAGCTGAAGCTTTCTTT
>NA|NA|TRBV6-6|TRBJ1-1
CASSQISGTKNTEAFF
TGTGCCAGCAGCCAAATTTCCGGGACAAAAAACACTGAAGCTTTCTTT